One and the same sample provided the 5 T cell receptor beta chains below, sequenced in a study of cytomegalovirus exposure and HLA in healthy donors. 60 Vbeta and 13 Jbeta primers were used in PCR. Assay used: immunoSEQ multiplex PCR; TCRdb lists only in-frame clones, some missing. The sample contains about 85,000 clones, 60% to 80% of which appear only once. Sequenced input: PBMCs. The receptors were sampled from a boy aged 10-17 years in good health and CMV-seronegative.

The chain is built from TRBV4-2 and TRBJ2-5; weak D call: TRBD2 (6 bases). V was cut by 0 bases and J by 5 bases, with 13 bases left in between. CDR1 is LGHNA, CDR2 YNFKEQ, per germline. The CDR3 has 15 residues. CDR3 loop: CASSQEPGLRETQYF. The DNA for the CDR3 is TGTGCCAGCAGCCAAGAGCCGGGACTTCGGGAGACCCAGTACTTC.

The gene calls are TRBV6-4 and TRBJ2-6; no firm D call. Germline V gene sequence: CDR1 MRHNA, CDR2 SNTAGT. V shed 6 bases and J shed 0 bases, with 12 bases lying between them. The CDR3 spans 16 residues. The CDR3 loop reads CASSVRSGSGANVLTF. The CDR3 region has the DNA TGTGCCAGCAGCGTAAGGTCAGGCTCTGGGGCCAACGTCCTGACTTTC.

This clone was counted only a few times. The V and J genes are TRBV6-6 and TRBJ2-1; tentative D call: TRBD2 (5 bases). Trimming shortened V by 6 bases and J by 3 bases, and 18 bases separated the two germline ends. CDR3 length: 16 amino acids. Germline V gene sequence: CDR1 MNHNY, CDR2 SVGAGI (reference sequence). The CDR3 sequence: CASSSSTRDYYNEQFF. In nucleotides, the CDR3 is TGTGCCAGCAGCTCAAGTACTAGAGATTACTACAATGAGCAGTTCTTC.

The chain links TRBV11-2 to TRBJ2-3, with D maybe TRBD1 (6 bases). This CDR3 contains 11 residues. CDR1 and CDR2 (germline): SGHAT, FQNNGV. V gave up 4 bases and J gave up 9 bases, with 8 bases separating them. As DNA, the CDR3 is TGTGCCAGCAGCTACAGGGAAACGCAGTATTTT. This codes for CASSYRETQYF.

Here the CDR3 reads CASSRGRNTGELFF. Written as DNA, the CDR3 is TGTGCCAGCAGCCGTGGTAGGAACACCGGGGAGCTGTTTTTT. J is TRBJ2-2 and V is TRBV7-3; D not resolved. The CDR3 runs 14 residues. Trimming took 5 bases from V and 1 from J, leaving 8 bases between them. Looked up from germline, CDR1 is SGHTA and CDR2 is FQGTGA.